This TCR beta chain is from a study of blood T cells in healthy people across ages. Points from the study as a whole: There were more naive CD4+ cells and higher diversity in long-lived donors than in aged donors.

Sample-barcoded 5' priming and a J-beta primer mix drove a second PCR of roughly 7 to 11 cycles. MiXCR was run by TCRdb on the 5' RACE reads, yielding one entry per CDR3 protein. This sample has hundreds of thousands of distinct CDR3 sequences; approximately 47% occur once, and the top ten carry 45% to 60%. Per germline, CDR1 ENHRY and CDR2 SYGVKD. V trimming: 6 bases; J trimming: 1 base; junction bases outside the gene matches: 3. The CDR3 has 13 residues. There are a few counts of this clonotype. Its antigen is unidentified. This TCR came from a man between 60 and 70 years old in good health. The J gene is TRBJ2-7, the V gene TRBV10-3; 7 bases line up with TRBD2. The material sequenced was blood. The chain's CDR3 is CAISWGGSYEQYF. CDR3 bases: TGTGCCATCAGCTGGGGAGGGTCCTACGAGCAGTACTTC.